Listed below are T cell receptor beta chains from one sample, sequenced in a study of cytomegalovirus exposure and HLA in healthy donors. Produced via immunoSEQ multiplex PCR; TCRdb's table is partial and in-frame only. Of 90,000 to 120,000 clones listed, about 9.4% were seen once; the top ten hold approximately 6.1%. The sequencing sample was made of PBMCs. These TCRs come from a man between 35 and 55 years old in good health and CMV-seropositive. Each CDR3 is given with its conserved first and last residue. Each record gives: clone size, V gene, CDR3 length, D gene, J gene, CDR3 DNA, CDR3 protein. The D gene is left open where the match is weak. Rows give clone size only sometimes, using once, few, many, or a class for an expanded clone.

few	TRBV11-2	14	TRBD2	TRBJ2-7	TGTGCCAGCAGCTTAGAGGCTAGCGGGAACGAGCAGTACTTC	CASSLEASGNEQYF
few	TRBV15	14	-	TRBJ2-7	TGTGCCACCAGCAGAGAGGTACAGGCCTACGAGCAGTACTTC	CATSREVQAYEQYF
-	TRBV6-5	14	TRBD1	TRBJ1-1	TGTGCCAGCAGTTATGACTCAGGGGGCACTGAAGCTTTCTTT	CASSYDSGGTEAFF
few	TRBV30	14	TRBD1	TRBJ2-4	TGTGCCACCCGACAGGGGGGTCCTTGGAACATTCAGTACTTC	CATRQGGPWNIQYF
-	TRBV7-6	13	-	TRBJ1-1	TGTGCCAGCAGCTCCACCGGTTTAACTGAAGCTTTCTTT	CASSSTGLTEAFF
-	TRBV5-6	14	-	TRBJ1-2	TGTGCCAGCAGGAGCGGGGCTGCTGTGGGAGGCTACACCTTC	CASRSGAAVGGYTF
few	TRBV11-3	14	-	TRBJ2-7	TGTGCCAGCAGCCCCCCTGGCGGATCCTACGAGCAGTACTTC	CASSPPGGSYEQYF
few	TRBV6-6	15	TRBD1	TRBJ2-1	TGTGCCAGCAGTTACGAGGGCGGTGGGGCAGGGGGTGAGTTCTTC	CASSYEGGGAGGEFF
few	TRBV28	14	-	TRBJ1-4	TGTGCCAGCAGTTTCTTCGGTAATAATGAAAAACTGTTTTTT	CASSFFGNNEKLFF
few	TRBV6-5	16	-	TRBJ2-4	TGTGCCAGCAGTTACGAGGGAGAGGGAGCCAAAAACATTCAGTACTTC	CASSYEGEGAKNIQYF
-	TRBV6-5	14	TRBD2	TRBJ2-7	TGTGCCAGCAGTGAGCGGGAAAGCTCCTACGAGCAGTACTTC	CASSERESSYEQYF
few	TRBV6-1	14	-	TRBJ2-5	TGTGCCAGCAGGAGGCGGGGGCACGGGGAGACCCAGTACTTC	CASRRRGHGETQYF
-	TRBV4-1	15	TRBD2	TRBJ2-5	TGCGCCAGCAGCCAGGTCGGGAGGGGCCAAGAGACCCAGTACTTC	CASSQVGRGQETQYF
-	TRBV6-5	15	-	TRBJ2-1	TGTGCCAGCAGTTACACAGGGTTGTTGTCCGGTGAGCAGTTCTTC	CASSYTGLLSGEQFF
few	TRBV9	13	-	TRBJ1-2	TGTGCCAGCAGCGTCCCAGGGTCTTATGGCTACACCTTC	CASSVPGSYGYTF
-	TRBV2	13	TRBD1	TRBJ2-1	TGTGCCAGCAGTCCGAGGGACAGCAGCGGGCAGTTCTTC	CASSPRDSSGQFF
few	TRBV4-3	14	-	TRBJ2-7	TGCGCCAGCAGCCCTACCCCAATGTCGGGTGAGCAGTACTTC	CASSPTPMSGEQYF
-	TRBV27	17	TRBD1	TRBJ1-5	TGTGCCAGCAGCCAGAGCCCGGACAGGGGAAGTGATCAGCCCCAGCATTTT	CASSQSPDRGSDQPQHF
once	TRBV5-6	13	TRBD1	TRBJ2-7	TGTGCCTGCCACCGGACAGGGTCTCGCGAGCAGTACTTC	CACHRTGSREQYF
once	TRBV19	14	TRBD1	TRBJ1-5	TGTGCCAGTCGGACAGGGGGCGCGGGGCAGCCCCAGCATTTT	CASRTGGAGQPQHF
-	TRBV19	15	TRBD1	TRBJ1-1	TGTGCCAGTAGTGGACAGGGGGCCGTAATCTTTGAAGCTTTCTTT	CASSGQGAVIFEAFF
few	TRBV29-1	19	TRBD2	TRBJ2-5	TGCAGCGTTGAAGATCCGATTGACGCCGGGCAAGCGGGAGGAGAGACCCAGTACTTC	CSVEDPIDAGQAGGETQYF
few	TRBV14	13	TRBD1	TRBJ2-1	TGTGCCAGCAGCGAGGGACAGACAAATGAGCAGTTCTTC	CASSEGQTNEQFF
-	TRBV19	15	-	TRBJ1-5	TGTGCCAGTAGTCCTCGACATACATTTCGTCAGCCCCAGCATTTT	CASSPRHTFRQPQHF
few	TRBV11-3	14	-	TRBJ1-1	TGTGCCAGCAGCTTGAGTGCCCATAACACTGAAGCTTTCTTT	CASSLSAHNTEAFF
-	TRBV6-6	16	TRBD1	TRBJ1-1	TGTGCCAGCAGTCCTGTAGGGACAGGGCCTAACACTGAAGCTTTCTTT	CASSPVGTGPNTEAFF
-	TRBV5-1	13	-	TRBJ2-7	TGCGCCAGCAGCTTTGGAGCAGGGAATGAGCAGTACTTC	CASSFGAGNEQYF
few	TRBV25-1	14	-	TRBJ1-5	TGTGCCAGCAGAGTGACGATAGGAGGTCAGCCCCAGCATTTT	CASRVTIGGQPQHF
few	TRBV5-4	14	-	TRBJ2-2	TGTGCCAGCAGCTCACAGGGACGGCCCGGGGAGCTGTTTTTT	CASSSQGRPGELFF
-	TRBV9	13	-	TRBJ2-2	TGTGCCAGCAGCGTAGTCGACAGCGGGGAGCTGTTTTTT	CASSVVDSGELFF
-	TRBV13	17	TRBD1	TRBJ1-4	TGTACCAGCAGCTTGGGTCCCCCGGGACAGCTTAATGAAAAACTGTTTTTT	CTSSLGPPGQLNEKLFF
few	TRBV14	14	-	TRBJ2-3	TGTGCCAGCAGCCAAGGGAGCCTCACAGATACGCAGTATTTT	CASSQGSLTDTQYF
many	TRBV25-1	17	TRBD1	TRBJ2-5	TGTGCCAGCAGCCTCAATGGGCCTGACAGGGTGTCTGAGACCCAGTACTTC	CASSLNGPDRVSETQYF
-	TRBV9	15	-	TRBJ2-2	TGTGCCAGCAGCGTAGATCCAGGGGCGGCCGGGGAGCTGTTTTTT	CASSVDPGAAGELFF
-	TRBV5-4	14	-	TRBJ1-2	TGTGCCAGCAGCTTGGTTGCGACTGGCTATGGCTACACCTTC	CASSLVATGYGYTF
-	TRBV27	12	TRBD1	TRBJ2-5	TGTGCCAGCAGTAACAGGGGGCAGACCCAGTACTTC	CASSNRGQTQYF
-	TRBV11-3	15	-	TRBJ1-2	TGTGCCAGCAGCCATGGACGGGGTAGATTGGAAGGCTACACCTTC	CASSHGRGRLEGYTF
-	TRBV13	15	-	TRBJ2-2	TGTGCCAGCAGCTTACTAGAGGGAAGAACCGGGGAGCTGTTTTTT	CASSLLEGRTGELFF
-	TRBV19	15	TRBD2	TRBJ2-7	TGTGCCAGTACTAGCGGGAGGGCCTCCCCCTACGAGCAGTACTTC	CASTSGRASPYEQYF
few	TRBV6-5	13	-	TRBJ1-2	TGTGCCAGCAGTTATGACAGGCGTGATGGCTACACCTTC	CASSYDRRDGYTF
few	TRBV5-1	14	-	TRBJ1-3	TGCGCCAGCAGCGAGACAAACTCTGGAAACACCATATATTTT	CASSETNSGNTIYF
few	TRBV5-8	13	-	TRBJ1-1	TGTGCCAGCAGCCTGGACAGGAACACTGAAGCTTTCTTT	CASSLDRNTEAFF
-	TRBV4-1	13	-	TRBJ2-7	TGCGCCAGCAGCCACGACAGGTACTACGAGCAGTACTTC	CASSHDRYYEQYF